This T cell receptor beta chain was captured by sequencing in a study of cytomegalovirus exposure and HLA in healthy donors. Use of 60 Vbeta and 13 Jbeta primers characterized the PCR. Clones were read by immunoSEQ multiplex PCR, and TCRdb kept only the in-frame ones, dropping some. This listing includes tens of thousands of clones. The V gene lost 4 bases and the J gene lost 4 bases, with 11 bases spanning the gap. Germline V gene lookup returns CDR1 SEHNR and CDR2 FQNEAQ (reference sequence). CDR3 length: 13 amino acids. V and J are TRBV7-9 and TRBJ2-7; tentatively, D is TRBD1 (6 bases). This sequence originates from a female donor in good health and CMV-seropositive. The source material was PBMCs. The CDR3 DNA follows: TGTGCCAGCAGCTCAGGGGTACAGTACGAGCAGTACTTC. This sequence encodes CASSSGVQYEQYF.